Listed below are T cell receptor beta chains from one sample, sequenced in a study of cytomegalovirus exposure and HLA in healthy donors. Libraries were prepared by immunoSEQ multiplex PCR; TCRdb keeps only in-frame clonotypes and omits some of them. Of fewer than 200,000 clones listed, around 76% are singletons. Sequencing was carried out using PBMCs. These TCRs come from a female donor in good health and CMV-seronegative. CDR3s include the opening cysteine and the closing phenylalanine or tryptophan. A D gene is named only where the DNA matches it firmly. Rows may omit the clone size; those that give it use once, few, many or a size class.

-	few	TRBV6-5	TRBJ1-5	TGTGCCAGCAGTCAACAGGGACGCGGTCAGCCCCAGCATTTT	CASSQQGRGQPQHF
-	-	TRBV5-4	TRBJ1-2	TGTGCCAGCAGCTTGATGTCAGGGGTTAACTATGGCTACACCTTC	CASSLMSGVNYGYTF
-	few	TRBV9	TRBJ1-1	TGTGCCAGCAGCGTAGGGGGGGACACTGAAGCTTTCTTT	CASSVGGDTEAFF
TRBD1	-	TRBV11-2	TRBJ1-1	TGTGCCAGCAGCCCCTGGACAGGGACTTCCACTGAAGCTTTCTTT	CASSPWTGTSTEAFF
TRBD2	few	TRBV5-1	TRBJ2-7	TGCGCCAGCAGCTTGGATTTAGGTGCGGGAGCCGTCGAGCAGTACTTC	CASSLDLGAGAVEQYF
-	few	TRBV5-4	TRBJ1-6	TGTGCCAGCAGCTTGGGACAGTCTCATTCACCCCTCCACTTT	CASSLGQSHSPLHF
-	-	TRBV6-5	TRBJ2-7	TGTGCCAGCAGCCCTAGGTCGTACGAGCAGTACTTC	CASSPRSYEQYF
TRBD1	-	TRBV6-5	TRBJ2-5	TGTGCCAGCAGGAGGACAGGGCAAGAGACCCAGTACTTC	CASRRTGQETQYF
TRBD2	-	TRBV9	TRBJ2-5	TGTGCCAGCAGCGTAGCGGGGGGGCAAGAGACCCAGTACTTC	CASSVAGGQETQYF
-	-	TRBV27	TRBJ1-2	TGTGCCAGCAGTTCCGACCCGACCGGGACACGCTATGGCTACACCTTC	CASSSDPTGTRYGYTF
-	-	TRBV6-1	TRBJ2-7	TGTGCCAGCAGTGAACTGGGTAACGGCTACGAGCGGTACTTC	CASSELGNGYERYF
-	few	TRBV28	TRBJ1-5	TGTGCCAGCAGTTTACAGGGGAATCAGCCCCAGCATTTT	CASSLQGNQPQHF
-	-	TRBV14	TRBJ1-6	TGTGCCAGCAGCCAAGGGAGGGCACCCCTCCACTTT	CASSQGRAPLHF
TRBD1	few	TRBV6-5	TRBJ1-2	TGTGCCAGCAGTACCCCGACAGGGAGCGGCTATGGCTACACCTTC	CASSTPTGSGYGYTF
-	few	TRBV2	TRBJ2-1	TGTGCCAGCAGGGAGGGCGGGGATTCGTTCTTC	CASREGGDSFF
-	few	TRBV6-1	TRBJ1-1	TGTGCCAGCAGTGAACAGAGGGCTGACACTGAAGCTTTCTTT	CASSEQRADTEAFF
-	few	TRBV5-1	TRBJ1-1	TGCGCCAGCAGCTCGCAAGCGGCAAAAAACACTGAAGCTTTCTTT	CASSSQAAKNTEAFF
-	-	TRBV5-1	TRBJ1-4	TGCGCCAGCAGCTTGAACGGACAGTTTAATGAAAAACTGTTTTTT	CASSLNGQFNEKLFF
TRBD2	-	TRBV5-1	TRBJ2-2	TGCGCCAGCAGGCTGGGGAGCGGGAGCTCGAACACCGGGGAGCTGTTTTTT	CASRLGSGSSNTGELFF
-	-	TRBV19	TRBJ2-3	TGTGCCAGTAGTATAGGCCAGCGTAGTATCACAGATACGCAGTATTTT	CASSIGQRSITDTQYF
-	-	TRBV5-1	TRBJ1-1	TGCGCCAGCAGCTTGGCCGAGGAGACTGAAGCTTTCTTT	CASSLAEETEAFF
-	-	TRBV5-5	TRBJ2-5	TGTGCCAGCAGCTCGGCGGCCGCGGGTGTAGAGACCCAGTACTTC	CASSSAAAGVETQYF
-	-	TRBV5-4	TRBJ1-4	TGTGCCAGCAGCCGCGGATCAACTAATGAAAAACTGTTTTTT	CASSRGSTNEKLFF
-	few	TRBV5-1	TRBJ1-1	TGCGCCAGCAGCTTGCTAGGGGGCACTGAAGCTTTCTTT	CASSLLGGTEAFF
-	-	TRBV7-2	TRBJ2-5	TGTGCCAGCAGAAGAGGGGGGGACGGCGAGACCCAGTACTTC	CASRRGGDGETQYF
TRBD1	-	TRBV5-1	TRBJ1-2	TGCGCCAGCAGCTTGGCAACAGGGGGCTATGGCTACACCTTC	CASSLATGGYGYTF
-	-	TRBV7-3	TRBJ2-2	TGTGCCAGCAGCCCGACTAACCCGACGAACACCGGGGAGCTGTTTTTT	CASSPTNPTNTGELFF
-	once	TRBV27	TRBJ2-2	TGTGCCAGCAGCCACTCCTCGGACACCGGGGAGCTGTTTTTT	CASSHSSDTGELFF
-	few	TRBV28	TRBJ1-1	TGTGCCAGCAGTCCCCCCATAGGGGTCCGGATGGTCACTGAAGCTTTCTTT	CASSPPIGVRMVTEAFF
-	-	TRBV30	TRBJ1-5	TGTGCCTTCTCTACAGGGAATCAGCCCCAGCATTTT	CAFSTGNQPQHF
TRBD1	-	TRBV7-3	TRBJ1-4	TGTGCCAGCAGCCGAGGAGGGGGCAATGAAAAACTGTTTTTT	CASSRGGGNEKLFF
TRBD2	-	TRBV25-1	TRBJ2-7	TGTGCCAGCAGTGCCCTCGGTGGCGGGGGCTCCTACGAGCAGTACTTC	CASSALGGGGSYEQYF
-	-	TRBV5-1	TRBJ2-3	TGCGCCAGCAGCAGTTCGGTCTCCACAGATACGCAGTATTTT	CASSSSVSTDTQYF
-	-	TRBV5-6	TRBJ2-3	TGTGCCAGCAGCTTAGGACTACGCAGCACAGATACGCAGTATTTT	CASSLGLRSTDTQYF
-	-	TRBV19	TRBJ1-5	TGTGCCAGTAGTATACGGGACTACAATCAGCCCCAGCATTTT	CASSIRDYNQPQHF
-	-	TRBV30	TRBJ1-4	TGTGCCTGGAGTGGGAGGGCGTGGGAAAAACTGTTTTTT	CAWSGRAWEKLFF
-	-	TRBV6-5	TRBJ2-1	TGTGCCAGCAGTTACTCGAGTCGGAGCAATGAGCAGTTCTTC	CASSYSSRSNEQFF
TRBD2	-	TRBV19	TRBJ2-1	TGTGCCAGTAGTAAACAGGGGACTAGCGGACCCTACAATGAGCAGTTCTTC	CASSKQGTSGPYNEQFF
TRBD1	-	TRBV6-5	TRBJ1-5	TGTGCCAGCAGTTGGGACAGGGGATCGAGCAATCAGCCCCAGCATTTT	CASSWDRGSSNQPQHF
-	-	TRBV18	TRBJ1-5	TGTGCCAGCTCACCTTCGGGGAGCACCAATCAGCCCCAGCATTTT	CASSPSGSTNQPQHF
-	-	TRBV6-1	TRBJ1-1	TGTGCCAGCAGCTTCGACAGGAACACTGAAGCTTTCTTT	CASSFDRNTEAFF
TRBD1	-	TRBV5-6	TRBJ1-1	TGTGCCAGCAGCTGGACAGGGGTCACTGAAGCTTTCTTT	CASSWTGVTEAFF
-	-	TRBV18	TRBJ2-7	TGTGCCAGCTCACCAACGCCGGGCTACGAGCAGTACTTC	CASSPTPGYEQYF
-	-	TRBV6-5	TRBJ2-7	TGTGCCAGCAGTTACAGCAGGAGTGAGGGCGAGCAGTACTTC	CASSYSRSEGEQYF
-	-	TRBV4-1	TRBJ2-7	TGCGCCAGCAGCCTCCGGGACTCGATCTACGAGCAGTACTTC	CASSLRDSIYEQYF
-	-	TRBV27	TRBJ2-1	TGTGCCAGCAGTTTATCCTCCAATGAGCAGTTCTTC	CASSLSSNEQFF
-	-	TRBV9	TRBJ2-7	TGTGCCAGCAGCGTACGGGGGTCAACCTACGAGCAGTACTTC	CASSVRGSTYEQYF
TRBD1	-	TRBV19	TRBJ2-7	TGTGCCAGTAGTATCAGGGGGAAGGCCTACGAGCAGTACTTC	CASSIRGKAYEQYF
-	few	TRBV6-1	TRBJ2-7	TGTGCCAGCAGGGCCCCGGGTGGGCAGGGTGGGAAGCAGTACTTC	CASRAPGGQGGKQYF
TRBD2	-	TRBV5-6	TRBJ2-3	TGTGCCAGCAGCTTGTTCCGGACTAGCGGGGGGGACACAGATACGCAGTATTTT	CASSLFRTSGGDTDTQYF
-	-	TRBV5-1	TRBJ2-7	TGCGCCAGCAGCTTGGCCTTAGACTCCTACGAGCAGTACTTC	CASSLALDSYEQYF
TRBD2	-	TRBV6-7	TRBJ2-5	TGTGCCAGTATACCGGGACTAGCCATGCTTCTCCAAGAGACCCAGTACTTC	CASIPGLAMLLQETQYF
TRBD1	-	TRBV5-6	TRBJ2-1	TGTGCCAGCAGCTTCGGACAGGGGGCAGGGAATGAGCAGTTCTTC	CASSFGQGAGNEQFF
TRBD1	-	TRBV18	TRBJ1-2	TGTGCCAGCTCCCACATGGACAGGAAGGACTATGGCTACACCTTC	CASSHMDRKDYGYTF
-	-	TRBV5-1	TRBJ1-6	TGCGCCAGCAGCTTGGCCGGAGGCCAGGGGAGTCTTTCACCCCTCCACTTT	CASSLAGGQGSLSPLHF